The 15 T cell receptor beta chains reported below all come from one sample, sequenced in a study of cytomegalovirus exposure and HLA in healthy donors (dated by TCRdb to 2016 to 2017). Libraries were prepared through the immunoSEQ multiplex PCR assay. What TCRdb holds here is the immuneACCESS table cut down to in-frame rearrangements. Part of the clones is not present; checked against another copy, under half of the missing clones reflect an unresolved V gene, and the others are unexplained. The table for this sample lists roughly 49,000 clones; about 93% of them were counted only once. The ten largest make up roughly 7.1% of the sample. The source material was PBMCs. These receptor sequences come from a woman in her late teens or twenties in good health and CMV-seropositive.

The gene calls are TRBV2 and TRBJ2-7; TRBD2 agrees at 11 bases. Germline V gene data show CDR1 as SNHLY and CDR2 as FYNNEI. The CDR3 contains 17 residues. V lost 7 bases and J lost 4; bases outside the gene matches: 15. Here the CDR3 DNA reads TGTGCCAGCAATCCCGGGACTAGCGGACGCTCTTATTACGAGCAGTACTTC. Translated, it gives CASNPGTSGRSYYEQYF.

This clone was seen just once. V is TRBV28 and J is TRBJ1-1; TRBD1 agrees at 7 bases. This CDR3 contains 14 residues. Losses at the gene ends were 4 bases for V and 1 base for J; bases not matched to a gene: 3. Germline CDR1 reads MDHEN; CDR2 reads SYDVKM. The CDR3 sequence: CASSSYRGNTEAFF. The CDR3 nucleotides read TGTGCCAGCAGTTCCTACAGGGGGAACACTGAAGCTTTCTTT.

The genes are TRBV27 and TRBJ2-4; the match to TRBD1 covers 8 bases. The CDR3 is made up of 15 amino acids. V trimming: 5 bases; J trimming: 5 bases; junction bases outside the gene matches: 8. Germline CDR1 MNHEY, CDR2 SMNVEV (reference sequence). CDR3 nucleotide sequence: TGTGCCAGCAGTCCGGCGGGGACAGGCGAAAACATTCAGTACTTC. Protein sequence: CASSPAGTGENIQYF.

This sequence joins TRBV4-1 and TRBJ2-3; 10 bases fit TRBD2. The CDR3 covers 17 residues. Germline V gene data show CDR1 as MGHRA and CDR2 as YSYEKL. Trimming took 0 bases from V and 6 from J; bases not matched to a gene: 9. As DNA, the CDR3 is TGCGCCAGCAGCCAAGATTTGATAGCGGGAGGTTTGGATACGCAGTATTTT. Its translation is CASSQDLIAGGLDTQYF.

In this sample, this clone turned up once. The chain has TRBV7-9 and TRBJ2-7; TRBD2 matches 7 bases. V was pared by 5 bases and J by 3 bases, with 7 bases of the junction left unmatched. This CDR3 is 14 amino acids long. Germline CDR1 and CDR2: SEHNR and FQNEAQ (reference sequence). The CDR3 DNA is TGTGCCAGCAGCGGCAGCGGGGATCTCTACGAGCAGTACTTC. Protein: CASSGSGDLYEQYF. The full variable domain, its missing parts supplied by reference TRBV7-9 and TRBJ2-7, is DTGVSQNPRHKITKRGQNVTFRCDPISEHNRLYWYRQTLGQGPEFLTYFQNEAQLEKSRLLSDRFSAERPKGSFSTLEIQRTEQGDSAMYLCASSGSGDLYEQYFGPGTRLTVT.

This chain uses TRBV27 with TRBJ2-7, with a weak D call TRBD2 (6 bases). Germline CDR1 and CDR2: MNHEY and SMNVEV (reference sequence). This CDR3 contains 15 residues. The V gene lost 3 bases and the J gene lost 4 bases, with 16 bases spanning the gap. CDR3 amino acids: CASSLGTGAAYEQYF. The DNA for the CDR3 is TGTGCCAGCAGTTTGGGGACGGGAGCGGCTTACGAGCAGTACTTC.

This CDR3 reads CATKGGRGDGYTF. The DNA of the CDR3 is TGTGCCACCAAAGGAGGTCGTGGGGATGGCTACACCTTC. J is TRBJ1-2 and V is TRBV28; D is unresolved. The germline V gene encodes CDR1 MDHEN and CDR2 SYDVKM. V dropped 10 bases and J dropped 6 bases, with 18 bases sitting between them. The CDR3 runs to 13 residues.

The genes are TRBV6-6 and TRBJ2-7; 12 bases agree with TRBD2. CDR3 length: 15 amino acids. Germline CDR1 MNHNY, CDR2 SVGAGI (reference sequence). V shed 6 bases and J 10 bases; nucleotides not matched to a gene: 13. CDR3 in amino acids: CASSQPTSGGLQQYF. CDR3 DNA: TGTGCCAGCAGCCAGCCTACTAGCGGGGGGTTACAACAGTACTTC.

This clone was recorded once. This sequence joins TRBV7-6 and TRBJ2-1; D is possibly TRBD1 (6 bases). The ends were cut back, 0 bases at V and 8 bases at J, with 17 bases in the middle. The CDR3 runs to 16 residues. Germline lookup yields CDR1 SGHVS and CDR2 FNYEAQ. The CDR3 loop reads CASSLAQGPLQDEQFF. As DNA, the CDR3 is TGTGCCAGCAGCTTAGCGCAGGGGCCACTCCAGGATGAGCAGTTCTTC.

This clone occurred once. CDR3: CASSQEVWTGGTEAFF. The CDR3 nucleotides are TGCGCCAGCAGCCAAGAGGTCTGGACAGGGGGAACTGAAGCTTTCTTT. The chain couples TRBV4-3 to TRBJ1-1, with 10 bases lining up with TRBD1. The CDR3 has 16 residues. Germline values: CDR1 LGHNA, CDR2 YSLEER. Unmatched junction bases numbered 6, after V lost 0 bases and J lost 5 bases.

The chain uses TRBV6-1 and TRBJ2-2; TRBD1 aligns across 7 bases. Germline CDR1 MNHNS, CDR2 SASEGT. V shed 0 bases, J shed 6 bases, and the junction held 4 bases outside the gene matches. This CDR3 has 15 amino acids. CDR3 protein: CASSEAGGAAGELFF. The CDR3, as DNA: TGTGCCAGCAGTGAAGCAGGGGGCGCGGCCGGGGAGCTGTTTTTT.

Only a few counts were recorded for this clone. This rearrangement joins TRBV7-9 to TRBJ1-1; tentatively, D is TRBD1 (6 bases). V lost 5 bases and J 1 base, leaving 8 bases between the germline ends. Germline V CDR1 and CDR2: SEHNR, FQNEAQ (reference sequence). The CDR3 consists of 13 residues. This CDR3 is CASSLGQNTEAFF. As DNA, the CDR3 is TGTGCCAGCAGCCTGGGACAGAACACTGAAGCTTTCTTT.

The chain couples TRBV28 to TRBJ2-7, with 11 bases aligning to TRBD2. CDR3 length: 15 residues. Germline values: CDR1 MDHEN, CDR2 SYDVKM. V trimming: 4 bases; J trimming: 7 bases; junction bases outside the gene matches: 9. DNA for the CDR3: TGTGCCAGCAGTTCCTCACTAGCGGGAGTAAATGAGCAGTACTTC. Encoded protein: CASSSSLAGVNEQYF.

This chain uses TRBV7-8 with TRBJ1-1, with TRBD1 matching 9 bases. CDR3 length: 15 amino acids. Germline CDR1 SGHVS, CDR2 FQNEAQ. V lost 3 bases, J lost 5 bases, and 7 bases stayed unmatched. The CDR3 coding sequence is TGTGCCAGCAGCTTTTTAGGGACAGGGAAAACTGAAGCTTTCTTT. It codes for CASSFLGTGKTEAFF.

CDR3 protein: CASTGVRGPGANVLTF. CDR3 in DNA: TGTGCCAGTACGGGGGTAAGGGGTCCTGGGGCCAACGTCCTGACTTTC. The chain links TRBV19 to TRBJ2-6, with TRBD2 as a possible D gene (6 bases). The CDR3 contains 16 residues. The germline V gene encodes CDR1 LNHDA and CDR2 SQIVND (reference sequence). V lost 7 bases and J lost 2, with 15 bases in between.